This T cell receptor beta chain was sequenced during a study of T cells after yellow fever vaccination. Study observations and caveats: Abundant clonotypes from the bulk population could get into FACS-sorted repertoires as contaminants. A large majority of primary-vaccination clones showed up again after the booster (about 97% CD4, around 90% CD8).

TCRdb used MiXCR to reprocess the 5' RACE reads, holding one entry per CDR3 protein. The table lists about 630,000 distinct CDR3 sequences, 12% of them singletons, with more than 12% in the top ten. On this clonotype: The antigen is not known. The junction shows a germline mismatch at one end, possibly a read error.

Germline lookup yields CDR1 DFQATT and CDR2 SNEGSKA (reference sequence). The CDR3 is made up of 18 amino acids. The receptor comes from a man in his thirties or forties who received the YFV17D yellow fever vaccine. The sequenced sample was PBMCs, obtained on the day of the yellow fever booster vaccination. This chain links TRBV20-1 with TRBJ2-3; 10 nucleotides align to TRBD2. CDR3 in amino acids: CCARTTSGEVLGTDTQYF. The CDR3 bases are TGCTGTGCTAGAACCACTAGCGGGGAGGTTTTGGGCACAGATACGCAGTATTTT.